The present TCR beta chain was sequenced within a study of T cell repertoires in cytomegalovirus infection. Background on the study: The authors relied on CMV epitopes, both recently identified HLA-C-restricted and well-studied HLA-B-restricted. It can be stated that public TCR beta signatures indicated CMV infection as well as a matching HLA type. The study, taken as a whole, reports: HLA-C-restricted TCR beta clonotypes specific for CMV led the ex vivo response. Accumulated public TCR beta family frequency recognized individuals carrying CMV together with the relevant HLA.

The CDR3 consists of 13 residues. Germline CDR1 reads ENHRY; CDR2 reads SYGVKD. Deletions cut 10 bases from V and 3 bases from J, with 12 bases between. TCRdb ran MiXCR on the reads and lists one entry per CDR3 protein. The table records around 500,000 distinct CDR3 sequences, approximately 40% of them present only once. This clonotype was counted a few times. The antigen is unknown. The TCR was taken from a human donor in good health (CMV status not recorded). Some clones in this sample may be carry-over from other donors' samples. Sample: cultured PBMCs, taken from culture after CMV antigen stimulation. The gene calls are TRBV10-3 and TRBJ2-2, with TRBD2 as a possible D gene (5 bases). The CDR3 here is CATSLEDTGELFF. DNA of the CDR3: TGTGCCACCTCGCTGGAGGACACCGGGGAGCTGTTTTTT.